This T cell receptor (beta chain) was sequenced during a study of cytomegalovirus exposure and HLA in healthy donors. The PCR made use of 60 Vbeta and 13 Jbeta primers. The data were produced by immunoSEQ multiplex PCR, yet TCRdb's version contains in-frame clones alone and is incomplete. The sample carries around 150,000 clones, approximately 87% recorded once. The CDR3 runs to 16 residues. The germline gives CDR1 SGHNT, CDR2 YYREEE (reference sequence). Trimming pared 1 base from V and 12 bases from J, leaving 20 bases between. The chain couples TRBV5-4 to TRBJ2-6, with D maybe TRBD1 (6 bases). The source of this sequence is a man aged 35-49 years in good health and CMV-seronegative. Specimen: PBMCs. The CDR3 DNA reads as TGTGCCAGCAGCTTGTACAGGGATATTAACTCTGGCGTCCTGACTTTC. It translates to CASSLYRDINSGVLTF.